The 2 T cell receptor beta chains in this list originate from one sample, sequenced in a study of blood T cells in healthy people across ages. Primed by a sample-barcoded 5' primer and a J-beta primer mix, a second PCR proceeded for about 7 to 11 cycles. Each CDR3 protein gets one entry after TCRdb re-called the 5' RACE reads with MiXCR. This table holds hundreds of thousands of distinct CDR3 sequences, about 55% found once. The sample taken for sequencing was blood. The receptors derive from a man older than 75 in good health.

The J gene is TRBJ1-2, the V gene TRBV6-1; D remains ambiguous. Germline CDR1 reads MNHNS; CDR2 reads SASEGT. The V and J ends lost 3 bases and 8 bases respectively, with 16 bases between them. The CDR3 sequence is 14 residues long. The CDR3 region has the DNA TGTGCCAGCAGTGAGGGATCTACAGCGAGCGGCTACACCTTC. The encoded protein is CASSEGSTASGYTF.

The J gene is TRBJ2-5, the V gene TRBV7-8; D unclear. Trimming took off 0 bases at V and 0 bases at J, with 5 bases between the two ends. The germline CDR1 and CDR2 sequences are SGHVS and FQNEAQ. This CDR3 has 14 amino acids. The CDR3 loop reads CASSLALYQETQYF. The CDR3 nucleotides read TGTGCCAGCAGCTTAGCCCTATACCAAGAGACCCAGTACTTC.